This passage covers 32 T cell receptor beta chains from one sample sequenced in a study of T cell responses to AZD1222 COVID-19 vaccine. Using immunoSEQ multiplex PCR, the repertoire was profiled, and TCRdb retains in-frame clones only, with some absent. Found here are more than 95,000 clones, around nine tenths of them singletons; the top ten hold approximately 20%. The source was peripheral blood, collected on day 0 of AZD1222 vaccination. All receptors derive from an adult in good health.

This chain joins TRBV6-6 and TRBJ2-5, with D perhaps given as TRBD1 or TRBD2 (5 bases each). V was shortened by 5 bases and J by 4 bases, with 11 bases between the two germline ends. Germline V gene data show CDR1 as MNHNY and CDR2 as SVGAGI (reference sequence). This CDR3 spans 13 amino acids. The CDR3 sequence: CASSVEGLETQYF. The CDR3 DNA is TGTGCCAGCAGTGTTGAGGGGTTAGAGACCCAGTACTTC.

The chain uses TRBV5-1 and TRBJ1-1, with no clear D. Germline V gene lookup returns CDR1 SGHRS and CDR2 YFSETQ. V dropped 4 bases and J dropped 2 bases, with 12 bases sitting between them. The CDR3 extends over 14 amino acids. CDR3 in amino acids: CASSLSAQNTEAFF. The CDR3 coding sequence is TGCGCCAGCAGCCTGTCGGCTCAAAACACTGAAGCTTTCTTT.

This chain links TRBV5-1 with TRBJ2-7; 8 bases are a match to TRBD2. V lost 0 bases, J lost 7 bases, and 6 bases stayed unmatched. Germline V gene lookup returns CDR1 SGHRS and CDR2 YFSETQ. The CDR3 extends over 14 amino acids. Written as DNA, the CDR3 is TGCGCCAGCAGCTTGGCGGGAGGGGGTGGAGAGCAGTACTTC. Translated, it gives CASSLAGGGGEQYF.

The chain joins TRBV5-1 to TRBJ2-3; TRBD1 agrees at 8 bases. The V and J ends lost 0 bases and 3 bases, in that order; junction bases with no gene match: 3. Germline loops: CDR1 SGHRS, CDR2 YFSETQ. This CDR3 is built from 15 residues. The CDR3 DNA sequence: TGCGCCAGCAGCTTGGGGACAGGGAAAACAGATACGCAGTATTTT. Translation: CASSLGTGKTDTQYF.

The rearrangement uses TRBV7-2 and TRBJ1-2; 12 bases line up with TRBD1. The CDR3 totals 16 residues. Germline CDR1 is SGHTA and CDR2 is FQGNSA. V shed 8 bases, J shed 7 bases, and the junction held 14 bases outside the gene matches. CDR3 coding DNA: TGTGCCAGCGGGCCGGGACAGGGGGCCGGTAGAGGTGGCTACACCTTC. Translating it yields CASGPGQGAGRGGYTF.

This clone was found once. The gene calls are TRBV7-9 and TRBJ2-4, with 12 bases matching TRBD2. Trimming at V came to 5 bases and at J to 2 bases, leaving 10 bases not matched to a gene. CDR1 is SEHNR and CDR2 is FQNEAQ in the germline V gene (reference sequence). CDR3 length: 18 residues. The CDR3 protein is CASSPRTSGEESKNIQYF. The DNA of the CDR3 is TGTGCCAGCAGCCCCAGGACTAGCGGGGAGGAGTCCAAAAACATTCAGTACTTC.

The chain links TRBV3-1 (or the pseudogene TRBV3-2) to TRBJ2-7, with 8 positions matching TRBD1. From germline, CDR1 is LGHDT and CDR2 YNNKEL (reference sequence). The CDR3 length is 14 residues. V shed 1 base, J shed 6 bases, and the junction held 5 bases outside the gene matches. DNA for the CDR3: TGTGCCAGCAGCCAAGCTCCAGGGGGCCGCGAGCAGTACTTC. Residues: CASSQAPGGREQYF.

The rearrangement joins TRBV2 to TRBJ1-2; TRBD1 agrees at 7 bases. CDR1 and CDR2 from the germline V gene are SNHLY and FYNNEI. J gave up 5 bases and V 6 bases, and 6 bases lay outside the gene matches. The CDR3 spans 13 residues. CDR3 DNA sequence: TGTGCCAGCAGCGAGGGACAGAATTATGGCTACACCTTC. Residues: CASSEGQNYGYTF.

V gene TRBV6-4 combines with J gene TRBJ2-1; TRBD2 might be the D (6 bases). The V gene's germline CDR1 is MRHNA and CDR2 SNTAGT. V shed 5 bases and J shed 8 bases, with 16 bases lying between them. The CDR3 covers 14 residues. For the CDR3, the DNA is TGTGCCAGCAGTCGGGAGTCCCAACTTGATGAGCAGTTCTTC. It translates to CASSRESQLDEQFF.

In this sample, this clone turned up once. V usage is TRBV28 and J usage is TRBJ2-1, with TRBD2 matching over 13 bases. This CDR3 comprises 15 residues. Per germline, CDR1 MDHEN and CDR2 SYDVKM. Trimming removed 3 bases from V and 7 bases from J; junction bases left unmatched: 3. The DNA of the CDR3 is TGTGCCAGCAGTTTGGGACTAGCGGGACTAAATGAGCAGTTCTTC. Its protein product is CASSLGLAGLNEQFF.

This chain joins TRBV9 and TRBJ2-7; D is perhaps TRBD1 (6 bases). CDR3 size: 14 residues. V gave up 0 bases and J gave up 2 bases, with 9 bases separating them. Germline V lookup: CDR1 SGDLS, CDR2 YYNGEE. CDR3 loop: CASSVDDRTYEQYF. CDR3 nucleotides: TGTGCCAGCAGCGTAGATGACAGGACCTACGAGCAGTACTTC.

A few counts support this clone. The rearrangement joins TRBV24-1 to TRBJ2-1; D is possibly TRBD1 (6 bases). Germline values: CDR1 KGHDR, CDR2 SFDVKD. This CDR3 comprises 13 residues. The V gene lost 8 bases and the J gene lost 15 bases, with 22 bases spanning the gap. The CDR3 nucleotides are TGTGCCACCACGGGAAACGACAGGCCTGACAGGTTCTTC. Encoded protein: CATTGNDRPDRFF.

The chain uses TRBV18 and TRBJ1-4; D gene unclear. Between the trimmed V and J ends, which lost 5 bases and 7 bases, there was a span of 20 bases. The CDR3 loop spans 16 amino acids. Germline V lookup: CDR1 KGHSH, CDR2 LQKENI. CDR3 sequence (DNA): TGTGCCAGCTCATCAAACGATCCGACGTCGGGTGAAAAACTGTTTTTT. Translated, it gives CASSSNDPTSGEKLFF.

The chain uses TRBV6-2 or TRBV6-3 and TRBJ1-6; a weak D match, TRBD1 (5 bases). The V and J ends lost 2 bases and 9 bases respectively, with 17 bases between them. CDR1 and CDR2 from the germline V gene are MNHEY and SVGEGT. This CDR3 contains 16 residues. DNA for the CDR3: TGTGCCAGCAGTTACCTACAGGCGATTGTAACTTCACCCCTCCACTTT. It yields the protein CASSYLQAIVTSPLHF.

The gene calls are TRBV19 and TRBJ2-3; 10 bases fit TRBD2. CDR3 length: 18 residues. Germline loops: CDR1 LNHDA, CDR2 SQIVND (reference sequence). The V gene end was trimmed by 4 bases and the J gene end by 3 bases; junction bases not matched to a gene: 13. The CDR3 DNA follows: TGTGCCAGTAGTACGGCCAGCGGGGGGGCCGGGTTAACAGATACGCAGTATTTT. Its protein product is CASSTASGGAGLTDTQYF.

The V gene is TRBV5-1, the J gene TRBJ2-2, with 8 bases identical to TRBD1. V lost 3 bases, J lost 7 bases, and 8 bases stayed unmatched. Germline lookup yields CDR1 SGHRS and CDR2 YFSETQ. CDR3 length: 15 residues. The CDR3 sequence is CASSWSQGAGGELFF. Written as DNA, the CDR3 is TGCGCCAGCAGCTGGTCCCAGGGGGCCGGCGGGGAGCTGTTTTTT.

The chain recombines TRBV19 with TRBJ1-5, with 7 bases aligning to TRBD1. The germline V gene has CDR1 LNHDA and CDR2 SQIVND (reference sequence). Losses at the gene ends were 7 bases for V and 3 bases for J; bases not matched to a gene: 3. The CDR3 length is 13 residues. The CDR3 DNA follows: TGTGCCAGTACCGGGACAGTCAATCAGCCCCAGCATTTT. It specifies CASTGTVNQPQHF. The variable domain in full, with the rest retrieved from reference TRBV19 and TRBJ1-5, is DGGITQSPKYLFRKEGQNVTLSCEQNLNHDAMYWYRQDPGQGLRLIYYSQIVNDFQKGDIAEGYSVSREKKESFPLTVTSAQKNPTAFYLCASTGTVNQPQHFGDGTRLSIL.

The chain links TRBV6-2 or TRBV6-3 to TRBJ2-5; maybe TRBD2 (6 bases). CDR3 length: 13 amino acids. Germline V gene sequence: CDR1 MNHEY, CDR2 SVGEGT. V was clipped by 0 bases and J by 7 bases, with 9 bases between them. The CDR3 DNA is TGTGCCAGCAGTTACTCGGAGGGAACGACCCAGTACTTC. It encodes CASSYSEGTTQYF.

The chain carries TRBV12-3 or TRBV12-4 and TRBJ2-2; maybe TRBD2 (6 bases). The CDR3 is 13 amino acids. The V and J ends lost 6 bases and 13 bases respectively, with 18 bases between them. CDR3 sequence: CASRVPGLDGLFF. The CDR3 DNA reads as TGTGCCAGCAGGGTCCCGGGACTTGATGGGCTGTTTTTT.

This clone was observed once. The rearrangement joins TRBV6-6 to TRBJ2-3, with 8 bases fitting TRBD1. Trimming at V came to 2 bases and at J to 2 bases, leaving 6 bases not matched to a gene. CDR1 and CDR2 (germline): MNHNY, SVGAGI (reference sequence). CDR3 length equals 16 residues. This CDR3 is CASSYLGQVLTDTQYF. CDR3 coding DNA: TGTGCCAGCAGTTACCTGGGACAGGTCCTCACAGATACGCAGTATTTT.

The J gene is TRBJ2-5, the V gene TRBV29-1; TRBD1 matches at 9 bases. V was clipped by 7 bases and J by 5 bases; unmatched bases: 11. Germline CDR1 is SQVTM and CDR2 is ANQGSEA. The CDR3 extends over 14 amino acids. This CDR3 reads CSERQGELVETQYF. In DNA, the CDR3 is TGCAGCGAAAGACAGGGGGAGCTCGTGGAGACCCAGTACTTC.

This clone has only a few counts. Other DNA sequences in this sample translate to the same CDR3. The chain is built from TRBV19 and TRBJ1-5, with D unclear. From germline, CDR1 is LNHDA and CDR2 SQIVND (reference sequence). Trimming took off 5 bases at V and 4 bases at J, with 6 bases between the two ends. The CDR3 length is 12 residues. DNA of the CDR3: TGTGCCAGTAGTTTCAGTAATCAGCCCCAGCATTTT. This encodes CASSFSNQPQHF.

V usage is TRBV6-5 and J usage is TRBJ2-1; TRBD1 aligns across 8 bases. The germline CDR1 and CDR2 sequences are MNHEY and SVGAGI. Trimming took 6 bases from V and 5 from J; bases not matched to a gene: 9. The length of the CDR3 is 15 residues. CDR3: CASRSTGEGNNEQFF. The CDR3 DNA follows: TGTGCCAGCAGGTCGACAGGGGAAGGGAACAATGAGCAGTTCTTC.

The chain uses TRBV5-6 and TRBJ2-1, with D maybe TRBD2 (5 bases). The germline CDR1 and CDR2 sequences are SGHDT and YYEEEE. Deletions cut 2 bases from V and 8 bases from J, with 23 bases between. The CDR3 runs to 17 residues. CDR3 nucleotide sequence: TGTGCCAGCAGCTTACCTCGGGGTCGGGTACTCCAGGATGAGCAGTTCTTC. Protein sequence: CASSLPRGRVLQDEQFF.

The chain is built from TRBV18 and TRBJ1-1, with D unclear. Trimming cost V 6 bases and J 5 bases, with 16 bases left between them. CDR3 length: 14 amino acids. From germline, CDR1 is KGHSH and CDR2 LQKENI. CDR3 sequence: CASSLTETGTEAFF. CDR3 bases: TGTGCCAGCTCCCTCACAGAGACCGGGACTGAAGCTTTCTTT.

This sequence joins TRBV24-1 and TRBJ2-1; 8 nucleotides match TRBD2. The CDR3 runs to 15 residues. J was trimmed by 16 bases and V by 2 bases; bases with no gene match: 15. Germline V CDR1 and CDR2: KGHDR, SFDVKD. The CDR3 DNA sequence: TGTGCCACCAGTGATTCTTCCGCCGGGGGGGATAGGAGTTTCTTC. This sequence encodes CATSDSSAGGDRSFF.

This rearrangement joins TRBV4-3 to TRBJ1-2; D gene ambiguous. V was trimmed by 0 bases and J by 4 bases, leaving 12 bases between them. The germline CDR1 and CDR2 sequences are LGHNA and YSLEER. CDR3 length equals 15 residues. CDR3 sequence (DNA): TGCGCCAGCAGCCAAGATATCAGGACCCTCTATGGCTACACCTTC. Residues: CASSQDIRTLYGYTF.

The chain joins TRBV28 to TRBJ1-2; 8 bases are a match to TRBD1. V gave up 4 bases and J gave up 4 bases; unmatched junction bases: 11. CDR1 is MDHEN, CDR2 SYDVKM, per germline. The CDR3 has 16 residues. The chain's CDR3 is CASSSPAGQGLYGYTF. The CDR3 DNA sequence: TGTGCCAGCAGTTCACCTGCAGGACAGGGACTCTATGGCTACACCTTC.

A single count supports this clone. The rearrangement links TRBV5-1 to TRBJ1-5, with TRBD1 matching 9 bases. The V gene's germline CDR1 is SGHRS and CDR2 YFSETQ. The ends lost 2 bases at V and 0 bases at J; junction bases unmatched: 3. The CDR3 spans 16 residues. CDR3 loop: CASSLQGADSNQPQHF. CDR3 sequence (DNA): TGCGCCAGCAGCTTACAGGGGGCGGATAGCAATCAGCCCCAGCATTTT. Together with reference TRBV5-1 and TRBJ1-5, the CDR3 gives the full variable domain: KAGVTQTPRYLIKTRGQQVTLSCSPISGHRSVSWYQQTPGQGLQFLFEYFSETQRNKGNFPGRFSGRQFSNSRSEMNVSTLELGDSALYLCASSLQGADSNQPQHFGDGTRLSIL.

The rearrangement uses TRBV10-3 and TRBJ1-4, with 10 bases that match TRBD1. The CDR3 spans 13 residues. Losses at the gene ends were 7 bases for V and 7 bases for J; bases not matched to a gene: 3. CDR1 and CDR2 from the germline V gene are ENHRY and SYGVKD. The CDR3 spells CAITGDRGEKLFF. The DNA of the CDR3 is TGTGCCATCACTGGGGACAGGGGTGAAAAACTGTTTTTT.

Here the CDR3 reads CASNQGLMNTEAFF. Written as DNA, the CDR3 is TGTGCCAGCAACCAGGGTCTCATGAACACTGAAGCTTTCTTT. This chain links TRBV5-4 with TRBJ1-1; D is perhaps TRBD1 (5 bases). Germline V gene sequence: CDR1 SGHNT, CDR2 YYREEE (reference sequence). V shed 6 bases and J shed 0 bases, with 12 bases lying between them. The CDR3 extends over 14 amino acids. The full variable domain, with the rest looked up from reference TRBV5-4 and TRBJ1-1, is ETGVTQSPTHLIKTRGQQVTLRCSSQSGHNTVSWYQQALGQGPQFIFQYYREEENGRGNFPPRFSGLQFPNYSSELNVNALELDDSALYLCASNQGLMNTEAFFGQGTRLTVV.

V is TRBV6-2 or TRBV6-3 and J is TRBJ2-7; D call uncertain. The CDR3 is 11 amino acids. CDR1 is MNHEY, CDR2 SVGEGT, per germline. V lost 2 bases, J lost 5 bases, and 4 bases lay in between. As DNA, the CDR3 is TGTGCCAGCAGTTACGAGGACGAGCAGTACTTC. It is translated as CASSYEDEQYF.